Following are 2 T cell receptor beta chains from one sample sequenced in a study of Ad26.COV2.S vaccination and SARS-CoV-2 variants. TCRdb's table, derived via immunoSEQ multiplex PCR, lists solely in-frame clones and lacks some. The sample shows 350,000 to 450,000 clones, roughly 85% of them seen only once. As for treatment: some 20 received Ad26.COV2.S at low or high dose, single or two shots; 5 received placebo; per-sample allocation not given. Sampling happened 63 days after the first vaccine or placebo injection. The source was peripheral blood, collected in a trial of Ad26.COV2.S vaccine versus placebo. Receptors originate from a person aged 18-60 years who received the Ad26.COV2.S COVID-19 vaccine or a placebo.

The CDR3 nucleotides read TGTGCCAGCAGCTTATTTACCTACGAGCAGTACTTC. It encodes CASSLFTYEQYF. V usage is TRBV7-8 and J usage is TRBJ2-7; no clear D gene. There are 12 residues in the CDR3. Germline CDR1 SGHVS, CDR2 FQNEAQ. The V end was cut by 2 bases, the J end by 2 bases, with 4 bases between.

V is TRBV6-5 and J is TRBJ1-2; the D gene is possibly TRBD1 (5 bases). CDR1 is MNHEY, CDR2 SVGAGI, per germline. CDR3 length equals 14 residues. The ends were cut back, 0 bases at V and 8 bases at J, with 13 bases in the middle. The CDR3 DNA follows: TGTGCCAGCAGTTACTCGACGCAAGGGGTCGGCTACACCTTC. This sequence encodes CASSYSTQGVGYTF.